This TCR beta chain was retrieved from a study of CD8 T cells in Susac syndrome. A quantity of roughly 0.5 to 1 ug RNA underwent reverse transcription using random hexamers. MiXCR, run by TCRdb on the immunoSEQ multiplex PCR reads, gives a single entry per CDR3 protein. This table holds 300,000 or so distinct CDR3 sequences, roughly nine tenths found once. The sequenced target, TCR beta, came from blood CD8+ and CD4+ T cells. Relapsing-remitting disease, either stable or active, was present in the multiple sclerosis controls, who were treatment-naive patients. TEMRA cells were enriched by FACS, while CD8+ and CD4+ T cells were obtained through a negative isolation that was performed magnetically. The receptor's source is a human donor with multiple sclerosis. Sequenced material: CD4+ T cells from PBMCs.

In DNA, the CDR3 is TGTGCCTGGAGTGTCTCGTTGAGAAACACTGAAGCTTTCTTT. Translating it yields CAWSVSLRNTEAFF. This chain uses TRBV30 with TRBJ1-1; D remains ambiguous. V lost 0 bases, J lost 2 bases, and 10 bases lay in between. CDR1 and CDR2 from the germline V gene are GTSNPN and SVGIG (reference sequence). CDR3 length: 14 amino acids.